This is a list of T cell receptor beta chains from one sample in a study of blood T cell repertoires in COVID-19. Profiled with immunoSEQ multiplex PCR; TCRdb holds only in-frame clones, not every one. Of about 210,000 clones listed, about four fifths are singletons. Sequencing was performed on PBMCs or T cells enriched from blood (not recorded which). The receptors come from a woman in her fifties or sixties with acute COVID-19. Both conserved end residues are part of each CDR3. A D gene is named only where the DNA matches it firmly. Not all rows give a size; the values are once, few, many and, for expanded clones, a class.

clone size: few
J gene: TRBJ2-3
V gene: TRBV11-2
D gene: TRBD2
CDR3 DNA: TGTGCCAGCAGCCCCACTAGCGGGAGCTCAGATACGCAGTATTTT
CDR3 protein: CASSPTSGSSDTQYF

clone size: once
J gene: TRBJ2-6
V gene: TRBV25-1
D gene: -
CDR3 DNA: TGTGCCGCCGTGCGTTCTGGGGCCAACGTCCTGACTTTC
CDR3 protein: CAAVRSGANVLTF

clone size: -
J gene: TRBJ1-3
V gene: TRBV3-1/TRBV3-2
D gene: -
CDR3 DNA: TGTGCCAGCAGCACAATTCGGGGAGACACCATATATTTT
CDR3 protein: CASSTIRGDTIYF

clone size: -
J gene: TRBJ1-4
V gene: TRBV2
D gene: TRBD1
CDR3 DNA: TGTGCCAGCCACATCACAGGGGCAGGTGAAAAACTGTTTTTT
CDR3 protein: CASHITGAGEKLFF

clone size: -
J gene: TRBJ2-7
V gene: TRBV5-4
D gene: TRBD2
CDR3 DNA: TGTGCCAGCAGCGTGACTAGCGGGTTTTCCTACGAGCAGTACTTC
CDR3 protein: CASSVTSGFSYEQYF

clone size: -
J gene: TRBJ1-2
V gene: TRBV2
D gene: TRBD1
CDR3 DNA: TGTGCCAGCGACAGGGCGTCGATCTATGGCTACACCTTC
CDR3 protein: CASDRASIYGYTF

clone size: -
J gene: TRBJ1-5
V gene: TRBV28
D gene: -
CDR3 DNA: TGTGCCAGCGGGAGGGAGCAGCCCCAGCATTTT
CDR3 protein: CASGREQPQHF

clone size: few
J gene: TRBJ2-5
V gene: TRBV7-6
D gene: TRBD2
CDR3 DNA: TGTGCCAGCAGCTTTAGCGGGGGGGCCGGAGAGACCCAGTACTTC
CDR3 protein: CASSFSGGAGETQYF

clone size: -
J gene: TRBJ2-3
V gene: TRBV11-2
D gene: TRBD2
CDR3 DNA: TGTGCCAGCAGCTCTGGACTAGCTCCGAACCGGTATTTT
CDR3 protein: CASSSGLAPNRYF

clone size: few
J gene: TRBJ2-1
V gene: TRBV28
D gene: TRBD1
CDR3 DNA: TGTGCCAGCAGTGCATCCGACAGGGATGCGTTCTTC
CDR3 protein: CASSASDRDAFF

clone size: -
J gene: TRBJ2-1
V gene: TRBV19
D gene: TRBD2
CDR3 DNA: TGTGCCAGTAGTATCCCCAGCGGGAGCGGGGGACCTTACTCCTACAATGAGCAGTTCTTC
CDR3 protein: CASSIPSGSGGPYSYNEQFF

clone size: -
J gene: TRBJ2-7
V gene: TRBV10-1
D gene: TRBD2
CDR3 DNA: TGCGCCAGCAGTGAGGGAAGCGGGAGCCACGAGCAGTACTTC
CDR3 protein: CASSEGSGSHEQYF

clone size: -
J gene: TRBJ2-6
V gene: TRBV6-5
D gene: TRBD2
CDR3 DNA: TGTGCCAGCCGAGCGGGGGCTGGGGCCAACGTCCTGACTTTC
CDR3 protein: CASRAGAGANVLTF

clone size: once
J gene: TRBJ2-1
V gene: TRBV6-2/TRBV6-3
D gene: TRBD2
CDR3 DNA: TGTGCCAGCAGTTACTCGAAAGGACTAGCGGAGTATGAGCAGTTCTTC
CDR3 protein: CASSYSKGLAEYEQFF

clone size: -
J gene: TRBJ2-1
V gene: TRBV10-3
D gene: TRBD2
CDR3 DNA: TGTGCCATCAGGACTAGCGCCAACAATGAGCAGTTCTTC
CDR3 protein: CAIRTSANNEQFF

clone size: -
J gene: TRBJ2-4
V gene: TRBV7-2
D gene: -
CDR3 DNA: TGTGCCAGCAGCTTACAGGGTACGAATTCCCCCATTCAGTACTTC
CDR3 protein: CASSLQGTNSPIQYF

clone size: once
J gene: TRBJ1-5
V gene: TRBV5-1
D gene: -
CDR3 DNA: TGCGCCAGCAGCGAAGGGAGGGAAAATCAGCCCCAGCATTTT
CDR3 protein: CASSEGRENQPQHF

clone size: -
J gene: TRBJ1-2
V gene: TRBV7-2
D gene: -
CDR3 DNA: TGTGCCAGCAGCTTAGCACCCGGGGGGGTAAATTATGGCTACACCTTC
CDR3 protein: CASSLAPGGVNYGYTF

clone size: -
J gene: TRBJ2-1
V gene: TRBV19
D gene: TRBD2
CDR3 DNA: TGTGCCAGTAGCACGTCTGGCGGGGGGGCCCTGGGGAATGAGCAGTTCTTC
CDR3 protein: CASSTSGGGALGNEQFF

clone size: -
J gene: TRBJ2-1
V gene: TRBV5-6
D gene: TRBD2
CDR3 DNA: TGTGCCAGCAGCGCTAGCGGGAGGTGGGGTGAGCAGTTCTTC
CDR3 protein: CASSASGRWGEQFF

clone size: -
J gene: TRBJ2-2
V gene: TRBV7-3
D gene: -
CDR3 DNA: TGTGCCAGCAGCTTAGACAGATCCGGGGAGCTGTTTTTT
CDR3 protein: CASSLDRSGELFF

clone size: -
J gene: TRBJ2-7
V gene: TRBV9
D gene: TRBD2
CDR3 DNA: TGTGCCAGCAGCGGTAGCGGGATAACCTACGAGCAGTACTTC
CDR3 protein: CASSGSGITYEQYF

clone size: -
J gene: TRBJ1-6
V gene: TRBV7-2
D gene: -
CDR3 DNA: TGTGCCAGCAGCCCTTGGGGGGGCTCCTATAATTCACCCCTCCACTTT
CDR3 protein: CASSPWGGSYNSPLHF

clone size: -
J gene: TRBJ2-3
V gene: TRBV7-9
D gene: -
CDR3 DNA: TGTGCCAGCACCTATACAGATACGCAGTATTTT
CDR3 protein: CASTYTDTQYF

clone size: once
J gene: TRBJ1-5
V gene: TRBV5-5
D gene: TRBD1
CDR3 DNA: TGTGCCAGCAGCTTGGGGCTCTCAGGGGGGTTCGAGCCCCAGCATTTT
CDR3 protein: CASSLGLSGGFEPQHF

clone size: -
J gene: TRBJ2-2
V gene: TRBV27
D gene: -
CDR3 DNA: TGTGCCAGCAGGCGCGTAAGCACCGGGGAGCTGTTTTTT
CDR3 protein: CASRRVSTGELFF

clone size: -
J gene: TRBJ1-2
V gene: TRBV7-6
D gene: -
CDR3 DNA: TGTGCCAGCAGCCCATACGGGGGAGACTATGGCTACACCTTC
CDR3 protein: CASSPYGGDYGYTF

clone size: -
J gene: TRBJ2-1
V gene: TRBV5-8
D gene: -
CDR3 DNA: TGTGCCAGCGGCCACCAGGTGGTAGCGGACAATGAGCAGTTCTTC
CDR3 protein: CASGHQVVADNEQFF

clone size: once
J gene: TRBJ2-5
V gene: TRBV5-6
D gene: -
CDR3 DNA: TGTGCCAGCAGCTTGTATCGAGAGACCCAGTACTTC
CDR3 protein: CASSLYRETQYF

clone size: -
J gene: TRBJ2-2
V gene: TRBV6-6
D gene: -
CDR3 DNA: TGTGCCAGCAGTTACTCGCAGGGTATCGGGACCGGGGAGCTGTTTTTT
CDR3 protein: CASSYSQGIGTGELFF

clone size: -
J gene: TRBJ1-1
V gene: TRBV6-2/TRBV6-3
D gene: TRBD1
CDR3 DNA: TGTGCCAGCAGTGATCCGGGACAGGGTGTGGCCACTGAAGCTTTCTTT
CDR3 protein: CASSDPGQGVATEAFF

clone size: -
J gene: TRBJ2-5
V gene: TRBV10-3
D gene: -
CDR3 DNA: TGTGCCATCAGTGAGTCGACACCACCGACCCAGTACTTC
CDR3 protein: CAISESTPPTQYF

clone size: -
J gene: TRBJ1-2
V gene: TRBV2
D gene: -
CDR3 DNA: TGTGCCAGCAGTGTTCAGGAAATCTATGGCTACACCTTC
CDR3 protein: CASSVQEIYGYTF

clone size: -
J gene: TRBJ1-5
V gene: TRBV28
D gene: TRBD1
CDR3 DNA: TGTGCCAGCACTCTGAGCGACAGGGGCAATCAGCCCCAGCATTTT
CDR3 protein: CASTLSDRGNQPQHF

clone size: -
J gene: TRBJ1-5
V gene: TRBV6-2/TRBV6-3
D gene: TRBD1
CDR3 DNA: TGTGCCAGCAGTTACGGTACAGGGGTTCAGCCCCAGCATTTT
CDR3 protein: CASSYGTGVQPQHF

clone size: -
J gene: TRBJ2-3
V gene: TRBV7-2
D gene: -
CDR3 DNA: TGTGCCAGCAGCTTCCGACTTAGCACAGATACGCAGTATTTT
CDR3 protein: CASSFRLSTDTQYF

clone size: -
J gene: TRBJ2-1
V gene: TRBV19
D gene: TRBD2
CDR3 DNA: TGTGCCAGTAGTATAGATCCTCGGCGGGCTAGCGGAGCCCACTCCTACAATGAGCAGTTCTTC
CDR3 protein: CASSIDPRRASGAHSYNEQFF

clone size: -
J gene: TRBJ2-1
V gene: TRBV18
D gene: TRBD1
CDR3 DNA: TGTGCCAGCTCACCAGCTCAGGGGGCCTACAATGAGCAGTTCTTC
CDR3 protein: CASSPAQGAYNEQFF

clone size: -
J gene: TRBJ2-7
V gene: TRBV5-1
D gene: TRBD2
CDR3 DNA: TGCGCCAGCAGCCCTCGACTAGCGGGAGACTACGAGCAGTACTTC
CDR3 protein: CASSPRLAGDYEQYF

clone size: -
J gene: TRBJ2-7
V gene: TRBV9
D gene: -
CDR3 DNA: TGTGCCAGCAACAGCTACTGGGACAATGGGTACGAGCAGTACTTC
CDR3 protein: CASNSYWDNGYEQYF

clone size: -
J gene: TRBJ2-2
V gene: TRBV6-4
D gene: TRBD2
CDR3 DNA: TGTGCCAGCAACCGAAGCGGGAGGTACACCGGGGAGCTGTTTTTT
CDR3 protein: CASNRSGRYTGELFF

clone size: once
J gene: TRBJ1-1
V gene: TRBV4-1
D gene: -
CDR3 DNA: TGCGCCAGCAGCCTAAGGGTCGGGGGAATGAACACTGAAGCTTTCTTT
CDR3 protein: CASSLRVGGMNTEAFF

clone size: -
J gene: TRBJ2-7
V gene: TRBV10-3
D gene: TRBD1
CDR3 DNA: TGTGCCATCAGTGAGACGATGGGACAGGTTGCCTACGAGCAGTACTTC
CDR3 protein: CAISETMGQVAYEQYF

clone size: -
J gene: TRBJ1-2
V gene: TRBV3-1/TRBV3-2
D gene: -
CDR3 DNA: TGTGCCAGCAGCCAAGTCCGCGCAAACTATGGCTACACCTTC
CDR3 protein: CASSQVRANYGYTF

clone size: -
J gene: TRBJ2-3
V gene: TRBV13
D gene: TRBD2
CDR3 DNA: TGTGCCAGCAGCTCCTGGGGACTAGTAAGAGATACGCAGTATTTT
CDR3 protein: CASSSWGLVRDTQYF

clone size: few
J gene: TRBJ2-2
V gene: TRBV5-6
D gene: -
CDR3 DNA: TGTGCCAGCAGCCCAATCGCCAGGAGGACCCACACCGGGGAGCTGTTTTTT
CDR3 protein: CASSPIARRTHTGELFF

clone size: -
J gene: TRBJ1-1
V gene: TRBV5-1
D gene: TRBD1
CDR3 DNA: TGCGCCAGCAGCTTGACAGGGGTTAAGACTGAAGCTTTCTTT
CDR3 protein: CASSLTGVKTEAFF

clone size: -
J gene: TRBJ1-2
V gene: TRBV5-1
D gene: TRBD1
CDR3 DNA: TGCGCCAGCAGCCCGGGGACAGCAGGCTTGGAGGGCTACACCTTC
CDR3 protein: CASSPGTAGLEGYTF

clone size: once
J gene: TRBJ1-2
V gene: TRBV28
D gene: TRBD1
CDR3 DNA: TGTGCCAGCAGTTTCGGAGGGGGCGCTTCGTATGGCTACACCTTC
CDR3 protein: CASSFGGGASYGYTF

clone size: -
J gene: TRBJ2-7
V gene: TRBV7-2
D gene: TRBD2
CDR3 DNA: TGTGCCAGCAGCTTAGTTCCAAGCGGGGGGCCCTACGAGCAGTACTTC
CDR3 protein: CASSLVPSGGPYEQYF

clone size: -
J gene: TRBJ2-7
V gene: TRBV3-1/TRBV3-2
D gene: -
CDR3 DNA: TGTGCCAGCAGCCATAAGGATTTGCGGGACGAGCAGTACTTC
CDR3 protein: CASSHKDLRDEQYF

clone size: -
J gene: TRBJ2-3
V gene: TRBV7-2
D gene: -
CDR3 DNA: TGTGCCAGCAGCCTATACACAGATACGCAGTATTTT
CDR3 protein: CASSLYTDTQYF

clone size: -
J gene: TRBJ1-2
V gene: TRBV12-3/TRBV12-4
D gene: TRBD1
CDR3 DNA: TGTGCCAGCAGCTTACAGGGGGACTATGGCTACACCTTC
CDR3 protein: CASSLQGDYGYTF

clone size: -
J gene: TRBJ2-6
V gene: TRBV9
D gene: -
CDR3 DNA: TGTGCCAGCAGCGTAACAGACGTTGGGGCCAACGTCCTGACTTTC
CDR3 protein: CASSVTDVGANVLTF